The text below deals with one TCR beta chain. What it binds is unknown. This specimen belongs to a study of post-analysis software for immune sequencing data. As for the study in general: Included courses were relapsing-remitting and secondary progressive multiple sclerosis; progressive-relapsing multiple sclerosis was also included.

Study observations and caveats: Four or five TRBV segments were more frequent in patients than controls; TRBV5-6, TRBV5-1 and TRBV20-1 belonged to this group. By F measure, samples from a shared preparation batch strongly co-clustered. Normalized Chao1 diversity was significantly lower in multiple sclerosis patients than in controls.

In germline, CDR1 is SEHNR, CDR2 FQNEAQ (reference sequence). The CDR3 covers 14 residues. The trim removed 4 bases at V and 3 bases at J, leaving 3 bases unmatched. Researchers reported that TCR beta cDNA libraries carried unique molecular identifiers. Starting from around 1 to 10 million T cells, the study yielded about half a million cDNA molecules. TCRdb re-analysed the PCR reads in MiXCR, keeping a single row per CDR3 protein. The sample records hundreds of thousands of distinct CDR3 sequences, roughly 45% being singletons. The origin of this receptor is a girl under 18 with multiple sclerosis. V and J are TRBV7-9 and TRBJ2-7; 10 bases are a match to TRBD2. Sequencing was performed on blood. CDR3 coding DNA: TGTGCCAGCAGCTACGGACTAGCGGTCTACGAGCAGTACTTC. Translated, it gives CASSYGLAVYEQYF.